The clone carrying this TCR beta chain was counted ten times or more. Its antigen is undetermined. This CDR3 spans 17 amino acids. V shed 1 base, J shed 1 base, and the junction held 13 bases outside the gene matches. Germline lookup yields CDR1 SQVTM and CDR2 ANQGSEA. These data originate in a study of T cells in Graves' hyperthyroidism and ophthalmopathy. The source material, RNA transcripts, was used to amplify TCR beta CDR3 regions. The TCR CDR3 was amplified in a first-round RT-PCR using the HTBI primer set. TCRdb fed the multiplex PCR reads into MiXCR, producing one record per CDR3 protein. The sample lists around 280,000 distinct CDR3 sequences; about 13% were seen once. Study-wide findings and caveats: Classification by a 13 V-J model distinguished ophthalmopathy from stable hyperthyroidism.

This TCR was recovered from a woman in her thirties or forties with Graves' hyperthyroidism. V is TRBV29-1 and J is TRBJ2-7, with TRBD2 matching 7 bases. Sequences were obtained from blood. The CDR3 DNA reads TGCAGCGTTGAAGTAGCGGGCTGGCGGGAGCGGTCCTACGAGCAGTACTTC. Translating gives CSVEVAGWRERSYEQYF.